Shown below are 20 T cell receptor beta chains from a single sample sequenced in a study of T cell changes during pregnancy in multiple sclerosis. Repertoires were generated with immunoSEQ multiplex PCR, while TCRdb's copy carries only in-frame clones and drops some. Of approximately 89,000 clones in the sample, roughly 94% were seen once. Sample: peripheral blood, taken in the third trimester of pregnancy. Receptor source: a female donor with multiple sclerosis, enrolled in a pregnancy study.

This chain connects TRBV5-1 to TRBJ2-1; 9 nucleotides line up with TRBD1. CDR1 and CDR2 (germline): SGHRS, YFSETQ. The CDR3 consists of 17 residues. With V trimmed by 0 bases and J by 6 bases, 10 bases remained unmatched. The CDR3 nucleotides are TGCGCCAGCAGCTTGGTTGGGGGACAGGGAACTTTCAATGAGCAGTTCTTC. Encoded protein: CASSLVGGQGTFNEQFF. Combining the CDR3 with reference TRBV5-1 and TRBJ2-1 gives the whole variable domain KAGVTQTPRYLIKTRGQQVTLSCSPISGHRSVSWYQQTPGQGLQFLFEYFSETQRNKGNFPGRFSGRQFSNSRSEMNVSTLELGDSALYLCASSLVGGQGTFNEQFFGPGTRLTVL.

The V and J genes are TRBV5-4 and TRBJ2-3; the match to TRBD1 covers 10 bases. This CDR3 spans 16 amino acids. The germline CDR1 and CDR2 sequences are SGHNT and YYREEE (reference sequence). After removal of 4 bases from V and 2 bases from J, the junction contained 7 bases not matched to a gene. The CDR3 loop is CASSKTGTGATDTQYF. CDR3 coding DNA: TGTGCCAGCAGCAAGACCGGGACAGGGGCCACAGATACGCAGTATTTT.

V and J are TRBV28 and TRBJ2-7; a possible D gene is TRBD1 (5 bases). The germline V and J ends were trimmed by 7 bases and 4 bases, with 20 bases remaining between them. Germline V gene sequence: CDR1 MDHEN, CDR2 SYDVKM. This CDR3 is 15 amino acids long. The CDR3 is CASIVLTDQQYEQYF. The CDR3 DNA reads TGTGCCAGCATCGTTTTGACAGACCAACAATACGAGCAGTACTTC. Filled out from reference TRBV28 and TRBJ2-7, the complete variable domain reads DVKVTQSSRYLVKRTGEKVFLECVQDMDHENMFWYRQDPGLGLRLIYFSYDVKMKEKGDIPEGYSVSREKKERFSLILESASTNQTSMYLCASIVLTDQQYEQYFGPGTRLTVT.

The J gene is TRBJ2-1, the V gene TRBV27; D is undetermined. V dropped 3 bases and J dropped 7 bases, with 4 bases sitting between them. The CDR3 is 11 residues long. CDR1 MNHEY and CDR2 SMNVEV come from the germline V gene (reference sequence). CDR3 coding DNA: TGTGCCAGCAGTTTGTCGAATGAGCAGTTCTTC. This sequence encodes CASSLSNEQFF.

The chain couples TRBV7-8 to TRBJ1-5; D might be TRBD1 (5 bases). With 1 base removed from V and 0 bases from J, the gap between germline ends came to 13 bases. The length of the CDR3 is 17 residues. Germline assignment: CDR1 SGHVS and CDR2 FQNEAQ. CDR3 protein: CASSLGRQLHSNQPQHF. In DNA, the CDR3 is TGTGCCAGCAGCTTAGGGAGACAGCTACATAGCAATCAGCCCCAGCATTTT.

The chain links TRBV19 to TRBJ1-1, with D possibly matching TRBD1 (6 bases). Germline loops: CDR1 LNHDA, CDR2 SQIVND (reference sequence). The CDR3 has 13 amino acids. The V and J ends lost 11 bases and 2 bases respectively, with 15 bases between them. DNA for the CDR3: TGTGCCTCAAAAGGGGGGGTCAACACTGAAGCTTTCTTT. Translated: CASKGGVNTEAFF.

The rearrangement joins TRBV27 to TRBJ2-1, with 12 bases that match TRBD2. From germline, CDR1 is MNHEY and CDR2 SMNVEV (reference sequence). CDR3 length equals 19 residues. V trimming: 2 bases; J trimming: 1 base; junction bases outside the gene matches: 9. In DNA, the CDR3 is TGTGCCAGCAGTTTAACCCCTCGGCTAGCGGGAGGGTCCTACAATGAGCAGTTCTTC. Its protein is CASSLTPRLAGGSYNEQFF.

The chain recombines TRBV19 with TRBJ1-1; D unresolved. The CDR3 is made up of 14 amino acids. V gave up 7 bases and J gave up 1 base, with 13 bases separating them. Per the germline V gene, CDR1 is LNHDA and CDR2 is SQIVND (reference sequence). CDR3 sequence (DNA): TGTGCCAGTATGCTCGACTCGTGGAACACTGAAGCTTTCTTT. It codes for CASMLDSWNTEAFF.

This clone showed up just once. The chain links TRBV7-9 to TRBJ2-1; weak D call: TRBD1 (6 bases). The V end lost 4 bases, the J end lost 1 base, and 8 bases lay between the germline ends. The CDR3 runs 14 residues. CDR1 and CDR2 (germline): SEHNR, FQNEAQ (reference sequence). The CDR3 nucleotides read TGTGCCAGCAGCTCCAGGGGTTCCTACAATGAGCAGTTCTTC. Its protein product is CASSSRGSYNEQFF.

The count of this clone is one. The CDR3 bases are TGTGCCAGCGGGACTAGCGGAGGCAATGAGCAGTTCTTC. Its translation: CASGTSGGNEQFF. The chain couples TRBV27 to TRBJ2-1, with TRBD2 matching over 11 bases. The CDR3 spans 13 residues. V was pared by 8 bases and J by 6 bases, with 3 bases of the junction left unmatched. The V gene's germline CDR1 is MNHEY and CDR2 SMNVEV (reference sequence).

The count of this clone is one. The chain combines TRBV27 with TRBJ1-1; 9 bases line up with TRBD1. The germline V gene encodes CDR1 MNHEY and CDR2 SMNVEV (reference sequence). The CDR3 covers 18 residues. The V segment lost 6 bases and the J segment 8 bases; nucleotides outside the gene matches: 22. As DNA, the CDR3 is TGTGCCAGCAGGGCCGCCCCCTTACCGGGACAGGGTCAGTGCGAAGCTTTCTTT. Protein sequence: CASRAAPLPGQGQCEAFF.

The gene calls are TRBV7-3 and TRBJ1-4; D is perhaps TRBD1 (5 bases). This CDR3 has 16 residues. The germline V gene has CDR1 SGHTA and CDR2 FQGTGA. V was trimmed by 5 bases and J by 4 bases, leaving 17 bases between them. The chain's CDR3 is CASSPAGDRHNEKLFF. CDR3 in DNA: TGTGCCAGCAGCCCCGCGGGGGACCGCCATAATGAAAAACTGTTTTTT.

CDR3 region: CASSLRRGRGGETQYF. CDR3 nucleotides: TGTGCCAGCAGCTTACGACGCGGGAGAGGGGGAGAGACCCAGTACTTC. The J gene is TRBJ2-5, the V gene TRBV7-2, with D possibly matching TRBD2 (7 bases). Germline assignment: CDR1 SGHTA and CDR2 FQGNSA. V was clipped by 2 bases and J by 4 bases, with 17 bases between them. This CDR3 region has 16 residues.

Here the CDR3 DNA reads TGTGCCAGCAGTTCGACCACGGGGTACGAGCAGTACTTC. The encoded protein is CASSSTTGYEQYF. This sequence joins TRBV27 and TRBJ2-7, with D tentatively TRBD2 (5 bases). There are 13 residues in the CDR3. Trimming shortened V by 4 bases and J by 4 bases, and 11 bases separated the two germline ends. Germline V gene lookup returns CDR1 MNHEY and CDR2 SMNVEV (reference sequence).

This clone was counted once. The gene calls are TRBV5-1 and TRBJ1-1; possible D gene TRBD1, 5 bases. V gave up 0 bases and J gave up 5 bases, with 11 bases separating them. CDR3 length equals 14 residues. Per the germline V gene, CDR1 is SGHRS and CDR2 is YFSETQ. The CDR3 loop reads CASSLAGTLTEAFF. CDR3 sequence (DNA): TGCGCCAGCAGCTTGGCAGGGACTCTAACTGAAGCTTTCTTT.

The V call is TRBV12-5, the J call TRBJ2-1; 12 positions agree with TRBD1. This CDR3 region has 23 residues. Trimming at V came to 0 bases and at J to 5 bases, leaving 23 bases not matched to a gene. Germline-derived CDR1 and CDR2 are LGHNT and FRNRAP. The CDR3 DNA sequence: TGTGCTAGTGGTTTGGTACTTAGGAATTTGGGGGACAGGGGGCAGTGGGTAGACAATGAGCAGTTCTTC. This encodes CASGLVLRNLGDRGQWVDNEQFF.

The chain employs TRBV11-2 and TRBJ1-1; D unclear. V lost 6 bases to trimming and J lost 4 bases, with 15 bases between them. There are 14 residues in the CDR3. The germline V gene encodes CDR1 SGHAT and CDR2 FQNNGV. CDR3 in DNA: TGTGCCAGCAGACGGAGGGAGGATAGCACTGAAGCTTTCTTT. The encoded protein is CASRRREDSTEAFF.

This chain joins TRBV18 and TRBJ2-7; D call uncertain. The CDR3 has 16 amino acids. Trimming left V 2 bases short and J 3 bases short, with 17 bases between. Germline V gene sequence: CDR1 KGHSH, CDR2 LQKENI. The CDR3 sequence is CASSPTLGDALYEQYF. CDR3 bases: TGTGCCAGCTCACCAACCCTGGGCGATGCTCTCTACGAGCAGTACTTC.

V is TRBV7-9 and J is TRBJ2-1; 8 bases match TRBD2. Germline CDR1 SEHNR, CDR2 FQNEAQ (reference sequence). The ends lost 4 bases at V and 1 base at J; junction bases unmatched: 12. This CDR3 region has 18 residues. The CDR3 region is CASSSVVGASGSYNEQFF. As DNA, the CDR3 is TGTGCCAGCAGCTCCGTCGTGGGTGCTAGCGGGTCCTACAATGAGCAGTTCTTC.

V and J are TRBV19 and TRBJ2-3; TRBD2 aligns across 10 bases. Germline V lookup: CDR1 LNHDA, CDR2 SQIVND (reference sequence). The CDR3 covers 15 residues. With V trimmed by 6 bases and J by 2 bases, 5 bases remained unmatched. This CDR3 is CASSDGTSDTDTQYF. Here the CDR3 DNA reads TGTGCCAGTAGCGACGGGACTAGCGACACAGATACGCAGTATTTT.